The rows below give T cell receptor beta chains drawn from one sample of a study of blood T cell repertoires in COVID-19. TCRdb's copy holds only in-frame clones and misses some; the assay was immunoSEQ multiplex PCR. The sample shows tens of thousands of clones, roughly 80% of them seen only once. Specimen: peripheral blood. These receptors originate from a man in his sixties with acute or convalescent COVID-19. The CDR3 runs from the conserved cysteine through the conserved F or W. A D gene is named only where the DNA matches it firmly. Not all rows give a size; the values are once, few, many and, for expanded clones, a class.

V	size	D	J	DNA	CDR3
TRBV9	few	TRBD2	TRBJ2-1	TGTGCCAGCAGCAAGGCGGGGGGCAAATTCTACAATGAGCAGTTCTTC	CASSKAGGKFYNEQFF
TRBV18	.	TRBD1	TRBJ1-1	TGTGCCAGCTCGCAGGGACAGGGTGGCACTGAAGCTTTCTTT	CASSQGQGGTEAFF
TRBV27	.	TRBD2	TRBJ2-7	TGTGCCAGCAGTTCCCTTGGAGCGCGGGGGGGCCTTTTCGAGCAGTACTTC	CASSSLGARGGLFEQYF
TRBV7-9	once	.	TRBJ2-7	TGTGCCAGCAGCTTAGAGGCACTATCCTACGAGCAGTACTTC	CASSLEALSYEQYF
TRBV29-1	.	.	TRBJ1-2	TGCAGCGTTGTTTGGCTGACAGGCGGCTACACCTTC	CSVVWLTGGYTF
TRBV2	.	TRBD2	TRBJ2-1	TGTGCCAGCAGTGAGACTAGCGGGGACAATGAGCAGTTCTTC	CASSETSGDNEQFF
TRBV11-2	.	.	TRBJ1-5	TGTGCCAGCAGCTTTCGTCCGAATCAGCCCCAGCATTTT	CASSFRPNQPQHF
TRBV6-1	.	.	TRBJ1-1	TGTGCCAGCAGTGAATGGGCAGTTGAAGCTTTCTTT	CASSEWAVEAFF
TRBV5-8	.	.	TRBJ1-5	TGTGCCAGCCAAGCAGCTAGGGGCACATTTAGCAATCAGCCCCAGCATTTT	CASQAARGTFSNQPQHF
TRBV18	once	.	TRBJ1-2	TGTGCCAGCTCACCATCGCGGCTCCGGGACTTCTCCTTC	CASSPSRLRDFSF
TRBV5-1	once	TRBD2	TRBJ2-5	TGCGCCAGCAGCTTGGCCCGGGGGGGAGGAGGAGAGACCCAGTACTTC	CASSLARGGGGETQYF
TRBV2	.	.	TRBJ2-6	TGTGCCAGCAGTGAACGGGGGTTTGGGGCCAACGTCCTGACTTTC	CASSERGFGANVLTF
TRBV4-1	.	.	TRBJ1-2	TGCGCCAGCAGCCAGGTTTTAGGGGGATATGGCTACACCTTC	CASSQVLGGYGYTF
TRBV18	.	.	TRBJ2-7	TGTGCCAGCTCACCGGGGGGGGCCCACGAGCAGTACTTC	CASSPGGAHEQYF
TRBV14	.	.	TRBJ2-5	TGTGCCAGCAGCCAAGCTCTCTATTCGGAGACCCAGTACTTC	CASSQALYSETQYF
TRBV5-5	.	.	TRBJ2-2	TGTGCCAGCAGCTGGGACTTCACCGGGGAGCTGTTTTTT	CASSWDFTGELFF
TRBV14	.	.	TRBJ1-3	TGTGCCAGCAGCCAAGAGAAGGGGCTATCCTCTGGAAACACCATATATTTT	CASSQEKGLSSGNTIYF
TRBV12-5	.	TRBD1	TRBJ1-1	TGTGCTAGTGGTTCTGCGAGACAGGGGGAGGTAACTGAAGCTTTCTTT	CASGSARQGEVTEAFF
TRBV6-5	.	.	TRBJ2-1	TGTGCCAGCAGTTACGAGGCGGGTCGCTACAATGAGCAGTTCTTC	CASSYEAGRYNEQFF
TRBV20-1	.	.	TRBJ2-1	TGCAGTGCTAGTAACAGGATGTACAATGAGCAGTTCTTC	CSASNRMYNEQFF
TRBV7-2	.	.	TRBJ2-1	TGTGCCAGCAGCGACCTTCTTCCTTTACGGGAGTTCTTC	CASSDLLPLREFF
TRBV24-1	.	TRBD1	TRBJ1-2	TGTGCCACCAGTGTCGGTGGGCAGGGGGCTGGCTACACCTTC	CATSVGGQGAGYTF
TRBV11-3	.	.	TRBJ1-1	TGTGCCAGCAGCTTAGCAGGGTTCGGTTCTGAAGCTTTCTTT	CASSLAGFGSEAFF
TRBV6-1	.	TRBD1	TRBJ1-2	TGTGCCAGCAGTGATTTGGGACAGGGTCGTGGCTACACCTTC	CASSDLGQGRGYTF
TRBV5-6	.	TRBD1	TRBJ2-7	TGTGCCAGCAGCCCGGGACAGGGAATCCTGGACGAGCAGTACTTC	CASSPGQGILDEQYF
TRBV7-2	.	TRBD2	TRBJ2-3	TGTGCCAGCAGCTTAGAAGGACGGGGGGTTAGCACAGATACGCAGTATTTT	CASSLEGRGVSTDTQYF
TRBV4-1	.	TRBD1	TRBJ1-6	TGCGCCAGCAGCCAAGAGGGGACAGGGGATAATTCACCCCTCCACTTT	CASSQEGTGDNSPLHF
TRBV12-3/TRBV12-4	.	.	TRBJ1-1	TGTGCCAGCAGCTTTTCAGGATATGCTGAAGCTTTCTTT	CASSFSGYAEAFF
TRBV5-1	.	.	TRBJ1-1	TGCGCCAGCAGCTTGCTAGGCTTCGGGGACACTGAAGCTTTCTTT	CASSLLGFGDTEAFF
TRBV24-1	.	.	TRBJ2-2	TGTGCCACCAGTGACCTACAGGGAAGGGACACCGGGGAGCTGTTTTTT	CATSDLQGRDTGELFF
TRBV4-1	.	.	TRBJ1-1	TGCGCCAGCAGCCAACCCCAGGGGACCTACACTGAAGCTTTCTTT	CASSQPQGTYTEAFF
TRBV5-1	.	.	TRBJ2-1	TGCGCCAGCAGCTTGGGCACGATCTCGGAGAATGAGCAGTTCTTC	CASSLGTISENEQFF
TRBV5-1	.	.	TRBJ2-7	TGCGCCAGCAGCTTGGTCGGGGTGCGCTACGAGCAGTACTTC	CASSLVGVRYEQYF
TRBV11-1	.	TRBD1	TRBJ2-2	TGTGCCAGCAGCTTGGACAGGGTAGCGAACACCGGGGAGCTGTTTTTT	CASSLDRVANTGELFF
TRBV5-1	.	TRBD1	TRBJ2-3	TGCGCCAGCAGCCCTGGGACAGGTTCAGATACGCAGTATTTT	CASSPGTGSDTQYF
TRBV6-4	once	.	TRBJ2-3	TGTGCCAGCAGTGACTCACCTAGCGCGAGCACAGATACGCAGTATTTT	CASSDSPSASTDTQYF
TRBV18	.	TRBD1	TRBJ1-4	TGTGCCAGCTCACCACCCGGGACAGGGAATGAAAAACTGTTTTTT	CASSPPGTGNEKLFF
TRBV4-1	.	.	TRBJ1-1	TGCGCCAGCAGCCATCCCCGGACAGAGAGAGCTTTCTTT	CASSHPRTERAFF
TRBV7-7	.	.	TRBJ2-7	TGTGCTAGCAGCACCTACAGGGACGGCGAGCAGTACTTC	CASSTYRDGEQYF
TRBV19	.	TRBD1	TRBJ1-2	TGTGCCAGTAGTATAGATTCCCGTCGGGACAGAAATAACTATGGCTACACCTTC	CASSIDSRRDRNNYGYTF
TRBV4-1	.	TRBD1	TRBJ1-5	TGCGCCAGCAGCCAAGCACTATGGACAGGGGGAAGAAGCAATCAGCCCCAGCATTTT	CASSQALWTGGRSNQPQHF
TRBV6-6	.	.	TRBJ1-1	TGTGCCAGCAGTTACGCAGGGTGGTCCACTGAAGCTTTCTTT	CASSYAGWSTEAFF
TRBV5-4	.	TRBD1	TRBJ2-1	TGTGCCAGCAGCTTGGACAGGGGCTTATACAATGAGCAGTTCTTC	CASSLDRGLYNEQFF